A selection of T cell receptor beta chains follows, all from one sample in a study of T-cell reconstitution after alpha-beta-depleted transplantation in children. TCRdb passed the PCR reads through MiXCR, listing each CDR3 protein once. Of 100,000 to 130,000 distinct CDR3 sequences listed, approximately 6.6% were seen once; the top ten hold less than 30%. The sample was PBMCs, mostly from graft donor cells, taken 360 days after TCRalphabeta/CD19-depleted stem cell transplant. Receptor source: a male patient between 2 and 10 years old who had a stem cell transplant for acute lymphoblastic leukemia, so the T cells may come from the graft donor. The CDR3 runs from the conserved cysteine through the conserved F or W. A D gene is named only where the DNA matches it firmly. Expanded clones get a size class; other rows say once, few or many, or leave the size out.

clone size,J gene,D gene,V gene,CDR3 DNA,CDR3 protein
many,TRBJ2-7,TRBD1,TRBV5-1,TGCGCCAGCAGACCGGCAGGGACAGTTGCCTACGAGCAGTACTTC,CASRPAGTVAYEQYF
many,TRBJ2-3,TRBD2,TRBV6-1,TGTGCCAGCAGTCCGGGACTAGCGGGGTACCTTACCTCAGATACGCAGTATTTT,CASSPGLAGYLTSDTQYF
few,TRBJ1-2,TRBD1,TRBV9,TGTGCCAGCAGCGTATATGACAGGGGGTTGGATGGCTACACCTTC,CASSVYDRGLDGYTF
many,TRBJ2-3,.,TRBV4-2,TGTGCCAGCAGCCAAGTTCCGAGAGGCACAGATACGCAGTATTTT,CASSQVPRGTDTQYF
many,TRBJ2-3,TRBD2,TRBV27,TGTGCCAGCAGAGCGGTAGCGGGAGGAAATACGCAGTATTTT,CASRAVAGGNTQYF
many,TRBJ2-1,.,TRBV12-3/TRBV12-4,TGTGCCAGCAGTTTGGACCTCAATGAGCAGTTCTTC,CASSLDLNEQFF
few,TRBJ2-7,.,TRBV25-1,TGTGCCAGCAGTAGAGGGCAGGTTATATACGAGCAGTACTTC,CASSRGQVIYEQYF
.,TRBJ2-7,TRBD1,TRBV5-1,TGCGCCAGCAGCTTGGAGACAGGGGCAGCCTACGAGCAGTACTTC,CASSLETGAAYEQYF
few,TRBJ1-2,TRBD1,TRBV9,TGTGCCAGCAGCGTCAAACCGAGACAGGGGACTCCTTTGGGCTATGGCTACACCTTC,CASSVKPRQGTPLGYGYTF
few,TRBJ1-1,.,TRBV28,TGTGCCAGCAGTTTGGGACCCAGGGTTCTAAACACTGAAGCTTTCTTT,CASSLGPRVLNTEAFF
.,TRBJ1-5,TRBD1,TRBV6-1,TGTGCCAGCAGTAGGGACAGCCTGGAGGAGCCCCAGCATTTT,CASSRDSLEEPQHF
many,TRBJ1-2,.,TRBV28,TGTGCCAGCCCATCCCCCCTGCAGGGACCCTATGGCTACACCTTC,CASPSPLQGPYGYTF
few,TRBJ2-7,.,TRBV4-1,TGCGCCAGCAGCCAAGCCTGGCCGAGGGGGACCTACGAGCAGTACTTC,CASSQAWPRGTYEQYF
many,TRBJ2-7,.,TRBV28,TGTGCCAGCACCGCGACTAGACTCGAAACCTACGAGCAGTACTTC,CASTATRLETYEQYF
many,TRBJ2-1,TRBD2,TRBV20-1,TGCAGTGCTAGGCCGCAGACTCTAGCGGGGGGGTTTTCGAGGTACAATGAGCAGTTCTTC,CSARPQTLAGGFSRYNEQFF
many,TRBJ2-7,TRBD1,TRBV7-9,TGTGCCAGCAGCTTAATGGTTTATGGGACAGGGGACGAGCAGTACTTC,CASSLMVYGTGDEQYF
many,TRBJ2-7,.,TRBV7-9,TGTGCCAGCAGCTTACCTAGCGCGACCTACGAGCAGTACTTC,CASSLPSATYEQYF
.,TRBJ2-7,TRBD2,TRBV27,TGTGCCTCAGGCCGGGGGAGGGGAAGATCCTACGAGCAGTACTTC,CASGRGRGRSYEQYF
many,TRBJ2-7,TRBD1,TRBV6-5,TGTGCCAGCAGTTACGTGGGACAGGGCTACGAGCAGTACTTC,CASSYVGQGYEQYF